Each of the 27 T cell receptor beta chains below was sequenced from the same sample in a study of blood T cell repertoires in COVID-19 (dated by TCRdb to about 2020). To prepare the library, the immunoSEQ multiplex PCR assay was applied. As stored in TCRdb, this immuneACCESS dataset retains in-frame rearrangements with V and J assigned. A fraction of the clones does not appear; measured against another copy, unresolved V genes explain less than half of the discrepancy, and the remainder lacks a known reason. The table for this sample lists over 100,000 clones; about four fifths of them were counted only once. The ten largest clones add up to 3.9% of the sample. The sequencing input was PBMCs or T cells enriched from blood (not recorded which). These TCRs come from a woman in her 30s who had recovered from COVID-19.

The chain employs TRBV19 and TRBJ1-2; TRBD1 matches 8 bases. This CDR3 comprises 16 residues. Germline V gene lookup returns CDR1 LNHDA and CDR2 SQIVND (reference sequence). V gave up 6 bases and J gave up 2 bases; unmatched junction bases: 11. The CDR3 sequence is CASRNLLDRANYGYTF. The CDR3 DNA reads TGTGCCAGTAGGAACCTCCTGGACAGGGCGAACTATGGCTACACCTTC. Full variable domain (outside the CDR3, taken from reference TRBV19 and TRBJ1-2): DGGITQSPKYLFRKEGQNVTLSCEQNLNHDAMYWYRQDPGQGLRLIYYSQIVNDFQKGDIAEGYSVSREKKESFPLTVTSAQKNPTAFYLCASRNLLDRANYGYTFGSGTRLTVV.

This clone was seen only a few times. This chain links TRBV28 with TRBJ1-1; 8 nucleotides line up with TRBD1. Unmatched junction bases numbered 14, after V lost 11 bases and J lost 0 bases. CDR3 length equals 16 residues. Per germline, CDR1 MDHEN and CDR2 SYDVKM. CDR3 sequence reads: CAASGTGPFLNTEAFF. CDR3 in DNA: TGTGCCGCCTCCGGGACAGGTCCCTTTTTGAACACTGAAGCTTTCTTT.

In its sample, this clone was seen once. The chain couples TRBV27 to TRBJ1-5, with 12 bases that match TRBD1. Trimming removed 6 bases from V and 5 bases from J; junction bases left unmatched: 5. CDR1 is MNHEY and CDR2 is SMNVEV in the germline V gene (reference sequence). The CDR3 is made up of 15 amino acids. CDR3 sequence (DNA): TGTGCCAGCAGGGGGACAGGGGGCCGCGATCAGCCCCAGCATTTT. Protein product: CASRGTGGRDQPQHF.

The CDR3 DNA is TGTGCCAGCAGCGTAGAGGGACTAGCGGGAGGGCCAGGATACAATGAGCAGTTCTTC. Residues: CASSVEGLAGGPGYNEQFF. The V and J genes are TRBV9 and TRBJ2-1; 16 bases are a match to TRBD2. The V gene's germline CDR1 is SGDLS and CDR2 YYNGEE. CDR3 size: 19 residues. Losses at the gene ends were 0 bases for V and 4 bases for J; bases not matched to a gene: 7.

This clone was recorded a few times. At the DNA level, this CDR3 is encoded by other sequences in the same sample as well. The chain couples TRBV10-2 to TRBJ2-2; TRBD2 agrees at 8 bases. The V gene's germline CDR1 is WSHSY and CDR2 SAAADI. The junction had 12 bases not matched to a gene; V was cut back by 6 bases and J by 3 bases. The CDR3 contains 17 residues. The CDR3 is CASSDPRLAGYTGELFF. CDR3 DNA sequence: TGCGCCAGCAGCGACCCCCGGCTAGCGGGTTACACCGGGGAGCTGTTTTTT.

This clone appeared a few times. The chain uses TRBV7-2 and TRBJ2-7; 9 bases map to TRBD2. Germline CDR1 is SGHTA and CDR2 is FQGNSA. The V segment lost 4 bases and the J segment 4 bases; nucleotides outside the gene matches: 8. The CDR3 is made up of 15 amino acids. CDR3 nucleotides: TGTGCCAGCAGCTCGGGACTAGCTAGGGGGTACGAGCAGTACTTC. Its protein is CASSSGLARGYEQYF.

This clone came up many times. V gene TRBV7-9 combines with J gene TRBJ2-1, with D maybe TRBD2 (6 bases). The V and J ends lost 5 bases and 8 bases respectively, with 19 bases between them. CDR3 length: 15 amino acids. Germline V CDR1 and CDR2: SEHNR, FQNEAQ (reference sequence). Here the CDR3 reads CASSPSGLARDEQFF. CDR3 nucleotide sequence: TGTGCCAGCAGCCCCTCGGGGCTAGCGAGGGATGAGCAGTTCTTC.

This sequence joins TRBV5-6 and TRBJ1-1; tentatively, D is TRBD1 (5 bases). Per germline, CDR1 SGHDT and CDR2 YYEEEE. The CDR3 totals 13 residues. The germline V and J ends were trimmed by 0 bases and 7 bases, with 10 bases remaining between them. Here the CDR3 DNA reads TGTGCCAGCAGCTTGGGGGGAAGGGGTGAAGCTTTCTTT. Translation: CASSLGGRGEAFF.

The chain couples TRBV7-9 to TRBJ1-1, with a possible D match to TRBD1 (6 bases). V lost 4 bases and J lost 4, with 19 bases in between. CDR1 is SEHNR, CDR2 FQNEAQ, per germline (reference sequence). This CDR3 has 16 residues. Here the CDR3 DNA reads TGTGCCAGCAGCTCGAGGGGAGGGGGGAGGCCCACTGAAGCTTTCTTT. The encoded protein is CASSSRGGGRPTEAFF. The full variable domain, rest sourced from reference TRBV7-9 and TRBJ1-1, is DTGVSQNPRHKITKRGQNVTFRCDPISEHNRLYWYRQTLGQGPEFLTYFQNEAQLEKSRLLSDRFSAERPKGSFSTLEIQRTEQGDSAMYLCASSSRGGGRPTEAFFGQGTRLTVV.

The sample holds a few counts of this clone. V usage is TRBV2 and J usage is TRBJ2-3; TRBD2 matches 12 bases. Germline CDR1 is SNHLY and CDR2 is FYNNEI. The CDR3 extends over 15 amino acids. The ends lost 4 bases at V and 6 bases at J; junction bases unmatched: 5. CDR3: CASSVPSGRADTQYF. The CDR3 DNA sequence: TGTGCCAGCAGTGTGCCTAGCGGGAGGGCCGATACGCAGTATTTT.

The chain uses TRBV30 and TRBJ1-2, with TRBD1 matching 8 bases. The J segment lost 6 bases and the V segment lost 3 bases, leaving 6 bases of the junction unmatched. The germline V gene has CDR1 GTSNPN and CDR2 SVGIG (reference sequence). The length of the CDR3 is 13 residues. The CDR3 DNA reads as TGTGCCTGGAGCAACAGGGGGTTCGATGGCTACACCTTC. Translating gives CAWSNRGFDGYTF. Together with reference TRBV30 and TRBJ1-2, the CDR3 gives the full variable domain: SQTIHQWPATLVQPVGSPLSLECTVEGTSNPNLYWYRQAAGRGLQLLFYSVGIGQISSEVPQNLSASRPQDRQFILSSKKLLLSDSGFYLCAWSNRGFDGYTFGSGTRLTVV.

This chain links TRBV19 with TRBJ1-2; 7 bases line up with TRBD1. Germline-derived CDR1 and CDR2 are LNHDA and SQIVND (reference sequence). J was trimmed by 4 bases and V by 4 bases; bases with no gene match: 3. The length of the CDR3 is 13 residues. The CDR3 here is CASSTGTAYGYTF. The CDR3 DNA is TGTGCCAGTAGTACCGGGACAGCCTATGGCTACACCTTC.

The chain employs TRBV7-6 and TRBJ2-7, with 13 bases that match TRBD2. Germline loops: CDR1 SGHVS, CDR2 FNYEAQ. This CDR3 region has 15 residues. Unmatched junction bases numbered 4, after V lost 6 bases and J lost 2 bases. The chain's CDR3 is CASRLGLAGPYEQYF. DNA for the CDR3: TGTGCCAGCAGGTTGGGACTAGCGGGACCCTACGAGCAGTACTTC.

The chain uses TRBV3-1 (or the pseudogene TRBV3-2) and TRBJ2-7; 10 bases match TRBD1. Looked up from germline, CDR1 is LGHDT and CDR2 is YNNKEL (reference sequence). V trimming: 4 bases; J trimming: 6 bases; junction bases outside the gene matches: 3. The CDR3 runs 13 residues. The CDR3 sequence is CASSRQGAGEQYF. The CDR3 bases are TGTGCCAGCAGCCGACAGGGGGCGGGCGAGCAGTACTTC.

The V call is TRBV19, the J call TRBJ2-7; no definite D call. The CDR3 is 13 amino acids. CDR1 is LNHDA and CDR2 is SQIVND in the germline V gene (reference sequence). Trimming pared 3 bases from V and 1 base from J, leaving 7 bases between. The CDR3 spells CASSMAESYEQYF. The DNA for the CDR3 is TGTGCCAGTAGTATGGCGGAGTCCTACGAGCAGTACTTC.

The chain recombines TRBV28 with TRBJ2-3; 8 bases are a match to TRBD2. Germline V gene lookup returns CDR1 MDHEN and CDR2 SYDVKM. Unmatched junction bases numbered 5, after V lost 5 bases and J lost 4 bases. The CDR3 has 14 residues. Written as DNA, the CDR3 is TGTGCCAGCAGTCCTCGGGAGGGTGCAGATACGCAGTATTTT. Its protein is CASSPREGADTQYF.

The V and J genes are TRBV19 and TRBJ2-1; 8 nucleotides line up with TRBD2. The germline V gene encodes CDR1 LNHDA and CDR2 SQIVND (reference sequence). The CDR3 is 15 amino acids. V was clipped by 4 bases and J by 7 bases; unmatched bases: 9. The CDR3 sequence: CASSTPRVAGNEQFF. CDR3 DNA sequence: TGTGCCAGTAGTACCCCGAGGGTAGCGGGGAATGAGCAGTTCTTC.

The rearrangement joins TRBV19 to TRBJ2-1; maybe TRBD2 (6 bases). Germline CDR1 reads LNHDA; CDR2 reads SQIVND (reference sequence). The CDR3 spans 17 residues. V was shortened by 4 bases and J by 7 bases, with 23 bases between the two germline ends. The CDR3 region has the DNA TGTGCCAGTAGTACCCCGTGGGCAGCCGGGAGAGGAAATGAGCAGTTCTTC. Encoded protein: CASSTPWAAGRGNEQFF.

The V gene is TRBV28, the J gene TRBJ1-4; 7 bases match TRBD1. This CDR3 region has 14 residues. CDR1 is MDHEN and CDR2 is SYDVKM in the germline V gene. The V segment lost 6 bases and the J segment 7 bases; nucleotides outside the gene matches: 8. DNA of the CDR3: TGTGCCAGCAGGCCGGGACAGAGTATTGAAAAACTGTTTTTT. It translates to CASRPGQSIEKLFF.

V is TRBV18 and J is TRBJ2-7; weak D call: TRBD2 (6 bases). In germline, CDR1 is KGHSH, CDR2 LQKENI. The V gene lost 3 bases and the J gene lost 4 bases, with 10 bases spanning the gap. CDR3 length: 13 residues. The CDR3 DNA reads TGTGCCAGCTCACCGAAGGAGGGGTACGAGCAGTACTTC. Translation gives CASSPKEGYEQYF.

This chain joins TRBV18 and TRBJ1-2; D may be TRBD1 (5 bases). V lost 6 bases and J lost 5, with 22 bases in between. Per germline, CDR1 KGHSH and CDR2 LQKENI. This CDR3 comprises 16 residues. The CDR3 region has the DNA TGTGCCAGCTCCCCCAGACAGACTGATATGGGATATGGCTACACCTTC. Protein product: CASSPRQTDMGYGYTF.

The chain employs TRBV11-2 and TRBJ1-1, with TRBD1 matching over 9 bases. V shed 4 bases and J 6 bases; nucleotides not matched to a gene: 9. This CDR3 has 15 residues. Germline lookup yields CDR1 SGHAT and CDR2 FQNNGV. In nucleotides, the CDR3 is TGTGCCAGCAGCTCTGTCCGGGACAGGGCTCCTGAAGCTTTCTTT. Amino acid sequence: CASSSVRDRAPEAFF.

The V call is TRBV10-2, the J call TRBJ1-1; possible D gene TRBD1, 5 bases. The CDR3 consists of 13 residues. V was shortened by 6 bases and J by 1 base, with 9 bases between the two germline ends. From germline, CDR1 is WSHSY and CDR2 SAAADI. Here the CDR3 reads CASSYGQNTEAFF. CDR3 bases: TGCGCCAGCAGCTACGGACAGAACACTGAAGCTTTCTTT.

This clone was seen once. The V and J genes are TRBV4-3 and TRBJ2-5, with a tentative D call TRBD2 (5 bases). V was trimmed by 0 bases and J by 6 bases, leaving 11 bases between them. CDR1 LGHNA and CDR2 YSLEER come from the germline V gene. The CDR3 has 14 residues. CDR3: CASSQELGRKTQYF. In nucleotides, the CDR3 is TGCGCCAGCAGCCAAGAACTAGGGCGGAAGACCCAGTACTTC.

This clone appeared once. The CDR3 sequence: CASSLGLAGVFTGELFF. CDR3 sequence (DNA): TGTGCCAGCAGCTTGGGTCTAGCGGGAGTTTTCACCGGGGAGCTGTTTTTT. The chain combines TRBV11-2 with TRBJ2-2, with 10 bases identical to TRBD2. Germline V gene sequence: CDR1 SGHAT, CDR2 FQNNGV. The CDR3 is 17 amino acids. With V trimmed by 3 bases and J by 4 bases, 8 bases remained unmatched.

V gene TRBV18 combines with J gene TRBJ1-1; TRBD1 might be the D (5 bases). The CDR3 runs 13 residues. Germline CDR1 and CDR2: KGHSH and LQKENI. Trimming shortened V by 6 bases and J by 6 bases, and 14 bases separated the two germline ends. DNA for the CDR3: TGTGCCAGCTCGGGGTCCAGACAGTCTGAAGCTTTCTTT. This encodes CASSGSRQSEAFF.

This clone was seen a single time. This chain joins TRBV7-2 and TRBJ2-5; 10 bases are a match to TRBD2. Trimming took 5 bases from V and 7 from J; bases not matched to a gene: 19. This CDR3 comprises 18 residues. Germline CDR1 and CDR2: SGHTA and FQGNSA. CDR3: CASSHVPSGSGLVGTQYF. The CDR3 DNA sequence: TGTGCCAGCAGCCACGTCCCTAGCGGGAGTGGGCTGGTTGGGACCCAGTACTTC. Together with reference TRBV7-2 and TRBJ2-5, the CDR3 gives the full variable domain: GAGVSQSPSNKVTEKGKDVELRCDPISGHTALYWYRQSLGQGLEFLIYFQGNSAPDKSGLPSDRFSAERTGGSVSTLTIQRTQQEDSAVYLCASSHVPSGSGLVGTQYFGPGTRLLVL.